This T cell receptor (beta chain) was sequenced during a study of blood T cells in healthy people across ages. Study context: Through template switching, about one barcoded beta molecule was captured per two T cells, as measured in model experiments. Regarding the study as a whole: Long-lived donors had more naive CD4+ cells and higher diversity than aged donors. Diversity was estimated from one million T cells, and these estimates were considered underestimates.

V dropped 4 bases and J dropped 2; count of bases not matched to a gene: 7. Germline V gene lookup returns CDR1 MDHEN and CDR2 SYDVKM. This CDR3 has 16 amino acids. Using a J-beta primer mix together with a sample-barcoded 5' primer, a second PCR was run for 7 to 11 cycles. TCRdb re-derived calls from the 5' RACE reads in MiXCR, one entry per CDR3 protein. The sample gives fewer than 1,000,000 distinct CDR3 sequences, 44% of which show up once; about 21% is in the top ten. Researchers collected approximately 9.9 milliliters of peripheral blood from every single donor. Turning to this clonotype: Antigen: not known.

The sequenced sample was blood. This sequence joins TRBV28 and TRBJ2-2; TRBD1 aligns across 7 bases. The sequence derives from a man aged 55 to 70 in good health. CDR3 sequence (DNA): TGTGCCAGCAGTTGGGGACAGACGTTTAACACCGGGGAGCTGTTTTTT. Translation gives CASSWGQTFNTGELFF. Filled out from reference TRBV28 and TRBJ2-2, the complete variable domain reads DVKVTQSSRYLVKRTGEKVFLECVQDMDHENMFWYRQDPGLGLRLIYFSYDVKMKEKGDIPEGYSVSREKKERFSLILESASTNQTSMYLCASSWGQTFNTGELFFGEGSRLTVL.